Listed below are T cell receptor beta chains from one sample, sequenced in a study of CD8 T cells in Susac syndrome. TCRdb passed the immunoSEQ multiplex PCR reads through MiXCR, listing each CDR3 protein once. Among some 77,000 distinct CDR3 sequences listed, around 93% were seen once. Sequenced input: CD4+ T cells from PBMCs. The origin of the receptors is a human donor with Susac syndrome. Both conserved end residues are part of each CDR3. The order of the fields is D gene, clone size, V gene, J gene, CDR3 DNA, CDR3 protein. D genes are given only for firm matches. Some rows mark clone size as missing; the rest say once, few, many or name a class of expanded clone.

>TRBD1|.|TRBV20-1|TRBJ2-5
TGCAGTGCGAGGTCGACAGGGCGGGAGACCCAGTACTTC
CSARSTGRETQYF
>.|.|TRBV7-2|TRBJ1-5
TGTGCCAGCAGCTCCAGGACGTTCGGTCAGCCCCAGCATTTT
CASSSRTFGQPQHF
>TRBD2|.|TRBV11-2|TRBJ2-5
TGTGCCAGCAGCTTTAGCGGGGGGGCCCAAGAGACCCAGTACTTC
CASSFSGGAQETQYF
>.|.|TRBV28|TRBJ2-3
TGTGCCAGCAGTTTTGGTCCCAGCACAGATACGCAGTATTTT
CASSFGPSTDTQYF
>.|.|TRBV7-3|TRBJ2-2
TGTGCCACCCAGTTAGTCGGGTACACCGGGGAGCTGTTTTTT
CATQLVGYTGELFF
>TRBD1|few|TRBV5-1|TRBJ2-5
TGCGCCAGCAGCAGGACAGGGGTGAGGGAGACCCAGTACTTC
CASSRTGVRETQYF
>.|.|TRBV5-1|TRBJ2-1
TGCGCCAGCAGCTTCCCCCCAAGATTAAGCTCCTACAATGAGCAGTTCTTC
CASSFPPRLSSYNEQFF
>.|.|TRBV11-3|TRBJ2-7
TGTGCCAGCAGCTTAGCCCAACGAGAGCAGTACTTC
CASSLAQREQYF
>TRBD1|.|TRBV5-1|TRBJ1-6
TGCGCCAGCAGCTTTTCAGGACAGGGAAGGACACCCCTCCACTTT
CASSFSGQGRTPLHF
>TRBD1|.|TRBV3-1|TRBJ1-5
TGTGCCAGCAGCCGGGACAGGGGGTTCCCGGGGGATCAGCCCCAGCATTTT
CASSRDRGFPGDQPQHF
>TRBD2|.|TRBV25-1|TRBJ2-1
TGTGCCAGCAGTGAGGCTAGCGGGGATTCCTACAATGAGCAGTTCTTC
CASSEASGDSYNEQFF
>.|once|TRBV20-1|TRBJ1-1
TGCAGTGCTTACACCCCCTCAGGAGGGAACACTGAAGCTTTCTTT
CSAYTPSGGNTEAFF
>.|.|TRBV12-3/TRBV12-4|TRBJ1-3
TGTGCCAGCAGTTTCAGCGGCAGCTCTGGAAACACCATATATTTT
CASSFSGSSGNTIYF
>.|once|TRBV18|TRBJ1-4
TGTGCCAGCTCACCGAACGGGGGACGTGAAAAACTGTTTTTT
CASSPNGGREKLFF
>.|.|TRBV20-1|TRBJ2-2
TGCAGTGCTAGTCCGGCAGGGCTGAACACCGGGGAGCTGTTTTTT
CSASPAGLNTGELFF
>.|.|TRBV12-3/TRBV12-4|TRBJ2-2
TGTGCCAGCAGTTTAGACTCGGTGGGCGGGGAGCTGTTTTTT
CASSLDSVGGELFF
>.|.|TRBV19|TRBJ2-3
TGTGCCAGTATGGATCATGAGGCAGATACGCAGTATTTT
CASMDHEADTQYF
>TRBD2|.|TRBV6-5|TRBJ2-5
TGTGCCAGCAGTTACGAAGCGGGGCAAGAGACCCAGTACTTC
CASSYEAGQETQYF
>.|once|TRBV7-9|TRBJ1-1
TGTGCCAGCAATATACATGTGGTGAACACTGAAGCTTTCTTT
CASNIHVVNTEAFF
>.|.|TRBV5-1|TRBJ2-1
TGCGCCAGCAGCGCAGCACCCTACAATGAGCAGTTCTTC
CASSAAPYNEQFF
>.|.|TRBV18|TRBJ1-3
TGTGCCAGCTCACCACCTTCAGGGGCCGGAGGAAACACCATATATTTT
CASSPPSGAGGNTIYF
>.|.|TRBV6-5|TRBJ1-6
TGTGCCAGCAGTTATCGGCGCCAGGCCCTCCACTTT
CASSYRRQALHF
>.|few|TRBV7-6|TRBJ1-5
TGTGCCAGCAGCTTAGGTTCAGGCAATCAGCCCCAGCATTTT
CASSLGSGNQPQHF
>TRBD1|.|TRBV7-2|TRBJ2-7
TGTGCCAGCAGCTTACTCAGCAGGACAGGCCCTACGCAGCAGTACTTC
CASSLLSRTGPTQQYF
>TRBD1|.|TRBV6-5|TRBJ1-2
TGTGCCAGCAGTTACGACCGAGGACCCGGGACAGGGGCGAGAGGCTACACCTTC
CASSYDRGPGTGARGYTF
>.|once|TRBV4-2|TRBJ1-1
TGTGCCAGCAGCCAAGATCACGGGGGCATGGACACTGAAGCTTTCTTT
CASSQDHGGMDTEAFF
>.|once|TRBV20-1|TRBJ1-5
TGCAGTGCTAGAGTCAGGACCCACTCGGGAAATCAGCCCCAGCATTTT
CSARVRTHSGNQPQHF
>TRBD2|once|TRBV20-1|TRBJ2-2
TGCAGTGCTAGACGGGGGGCCGGGGAGCTGTTTTTT
CSARRGAGELFF
>.|.|TRBV19|TRBJ2-1
TGTGCCAGTAGTTATAACGCAGACAGGCCAAAGTTCTTC
CASSYNADRPKFF
>.|.|TRBV12-3/TRBV12-4|TRBJ1-5
TGTGCCAGCAGCCCAAGGTACTTACAAGATCAGCCCCAGCATTTT
CASSPRYLQDQPQHF
>TRBD1|.|TRBV18|TRBJ2-4
TGTGCCAGCTCACCATCGGGACCGGGACAGGGGGCCAAAAACATTCAGTACTTC
CASSPSGPGQGAKNIQYF
>TRBD2|.|TRBV10-3|TRBJ2-5
TGTGCCATCAGTGATTGGACTAGCGGGGGCCAAGAGACCCAGTACTTC
CAISDWTSGGQETQYF
>TRBD1|.|TRBV12-3/TRBV12-4|TRBJ1-1
TGTGCCAGCAGTTTTACGGTGCACAGGGGAGCAGGCACTGAAGCTTTCTTT
CASSFTVHRGAGTEAFF
>.|.|TRBV5-4|TRBJ2-3
TGTGCCAGCAGCTTGGGCACCCTTAGCACAGATACGCAGTATTTT
CASSLGTLSTDTQYF
>TRBD1|.|TRBV23-1|TRBJ1-2
TGCGCCAGCAGTCAATCGAAACAGGGGGCGCTTGGCTACACCTTC
CASSQSKQGALGYTF
>.|.|TRBV13|TRBJ2-7
TGTGCCAGCAGCCCGGCGATTGCATACGAGCAGTACTTC
CASSPAIAYEQYF
>TRBD1|.|TRBV14|TRBJ1-2
TGTGCCAGCAGCCAAGTAGGACAGGGTGGCTACACCTTC
CASSQVGQGGYTF
>.|.|TRBV20-1|TRBJ1-2
TGCAGTGCTGGCAAGGGGTTTAACTATGGCTACACCTTC
CSAGKGFNYGYTF
>.|.|TRBV6-4|TRBJ1-2
TGTGCCAGCAGTGACTCGGGACAACCTAACTATGGCTACACCTTC
CASSDSGQPNYGYTF
>.|once|TRBV12-3/TRBV12-4|TRBJ1-2
TGTGCCAGCAGTCCGGGACACCCTAACTATGGCTACACCTTC
CASSPGHPNYGYTF
>.|.|TRBV24-1|TRBJ2-3
TGTGCCACCAGTGATTTGACAGGAGATCTTCTCACAGATACGCAGTATTTT
CATSDLTGDLLTDTQYF
>TRBD2|.|TRBV7-2|TRBJ2-7
TGTGCCAGCAGCTTAGATTCCGGACTAGGCGACTACGAGCAGTACTTC
CASSLDSGLGDYEQYF
>.|.|TRBV19|TRBJ2-7
TGTGCCAGTAGTATAGTGGGCTACGAGCAGTACTTC
CASSIVGYEQYF
>TRBD1|.|TRBV12-3/TRBV12-4|TRBJ1-5
TGTGCCAGCAGCGAAACAGGGGGTGGCAATCAGCCCCAGCATTTT
CASSETGGGNQPQHF
>.|few|TRBV7-2|TRBJ2-5
TGTGCCAGCAGCTTACTCAGGTTGGAGACCCAGTACTTC
CASSLLRLETQYF
>.|.|TRBV20-1|TRBJ2-7
TGCAGTGCAACACGGGCTACCTACGAGCAGTACTTC
CSATRATYEQYF
>.|.|TRBV6-2/TRBV6-3|TRBJ2-7
TGTGCCAGCAGTTCCCTCGGGGTCCTCTCCTACGAGCAGTACTTC
CASSSLGVLSYEQYF
>.|.|TRBV3-1|TRBJ1-1
TGTGCCAGCAGCCTCCCCCAGAGTACTGAAGCTTTCTTT
CASSLPQSTEAFF
>.|once|TRBV30|TRBJ1-2
TGTGCCTGGAGTCTGGAAGGCAGGGGAATAAACTATGGCTACACCTTC
CAWSLEGRGINYGYTF
>.|.|TRBV27|TRBJ2-3
TGTGCCAGCAGGACAGCTAGCACAGATACGCAGTATTTT
CASRTASTDTQYF
>TRBD1|.|TRBV28|TRBJ1-5
TGTGCCAGCAGTTCCCAATCGACAGGGAGATATCAGCCCCAGCATTTT
CASSSQSTGRYQPQHF
>TRBD2|.|TRBV6-6|TRBJ2-3
TGTGCCAGCAGACGGACTAGCGGGGGTATAGATACGCAGTATTTT
CASRRTSGGIDTQYF
>.|.|TRBV5-1|TRBJ2-2
TGCGCCAGCAGCTCGGACGGCTCGAACACCGGGGAGCTGTTTTTT
CASSSDGSNTGELFF
>.|.|TRBV20-1|TRBJ2-5
TGCAGTGCTGGACAATTCTCCCAAGAGACCCAGTACTTC
CSAGQFSQETQYF
>.|.|TRBV6-6|TRBJ2-7
TGTGCCAGCGGGGGTCACTCCTACGAGCAGTACTTC
CASGGHSYEQYF
>TRBD1|.|TRBV7-2|TRBJ2-1
TGTGCCAGCAGCTTAGGGGGGACAGCATACAATGAGCAGTTCTTC
CASSLGGTAYNEQFF